The next 20 T cell receptor beta chains were all read from a single sample in a study of Ad26.COV2.S vaccination and SARS-CoV-2 variants. Treatment in this sample: roughly 18 received Ad26.COV2.S at low or high dose, single or two shots; roughly 5 received placebo; per-sample allocation not given. After the first vaccine or placebo injection, samples were drawn on day 63. The protocol was immunoSEQ multiplex PCR, while the TCRdb copy is restricted to in-frame clones and leaves out a portion. Counted here are roughly 700,000 clones, about 89% occurring once; the ten biggest clones make up roughly 1.5%. This sample comprised peripheral blood, obtained in a trial of Ad26.COV2.S vaccine versus placebo. The receptor set was obtained from a person between 18 and 60 years old who received the Ad26.COV2.S COVID-19 vaccine or a placebo.

V gene TRBV27 combines with J gene TRBJ2-1; a possible D gene is TRBD2 (5 bases). The CDR3 runs 13 residues. CDR1 and CDR2 from the germline V gene are MNHEY and SMNVEV (reference sequence). V was pared by 5 bases and J by 4 bases, with 9 bases between. CDR3 DNA: TGTGCCAGCAGTACCCCGGGGTACAATGAGCAGTTCTTC. Its protein is CASSTPGYNEQFF.

V usage is TRBV29-1 and J usage is TRBJ2-3; TRBD2 aligns across 12 bases. Germline V gene lookup returns CDR1 SQVTM and CDR2 ANQGSEA. The CDR3 length is 15 residues. The trim removed 4 bases at V and 5 bases at J, leaving 7 bases unmatched. The CDR3 region is CSVVRLAGGRDTQYF. Written as DNA, the CDR3 is TGCAGCGTTGTTCGGCTAGCGGGGGGGCGAGATACGCAGTATTTT.

This chain connects TRBV10-3 to TRBJ1-2, with 7 bases lining up with TRBD1. V dropped 7 bases and J dropped 1; count of bases not matched to a gene: 6. The germline V gene has CDR1 ENHRY and CDR2 SYGVKD. This CDR3 region has 14 residues. Here the CDR3 DNA reads TGTGCCATCACTAGGGACAGAGATAACTATGGCTACACCTTC. Translating it yields CAITRDRDNYGYTF.

The chain combines TRBV4-2 with TRBJ2-7, with a possible D match to TRBD2 (5 bases). CDR1 and CDR2 (germline): LGHNA, YNFKEQ. The CDR3 sequence is 16 residues long. Between the trimmed V and J ends, which lost 1 base and 4 bases, there was a span of 17 bases. CDR3 sequence reads: CASSQGGMGAPYEQYF. CDR3 DNA sequence: TGTGCCAGCAGCCAAGGGGGTATGGGAGCACCTTACGAGCAGTACTTC.

The gene calls are TRBV27 and TRBJ1-5; D is possibly TRBD1 (5 bases). The germline CDR1 and CDR2 sequences are MNHEY and SMNVEV (reference sequence). The CDR3 sequence is 13 residues long. Deletions cut 5 bases from V and 9 bases from J, with 14 bases between. As DNA, the CDR3 is TGTGCCAGCAGTACTGGGCCCGGGGGGCCCCAGCATTTT. Translation: CASSTGPGGPQHF.

CDR3 protein: CAWSVGAVRESQHF. The CDR3 DNA is TGTGCCTGGAGTGTAGGGGCAGTCAGAGAGTCCCAGCATTTT. The chain employs TRBV30 and TRBJ1-5; D is possibly TRBD1 (5 bases). CDR1 is GTSNPN, CDR2 SVGIG, per germline (reference sequence). Trimming took off 0 bases at V and 11 bases at J, with 17 bases between the two ends. The CDR3 length is 14 residues.

The genes are TRBV19 and TRBJ2-1; 10 nucleotides line up with TRBD2. Losses at the gene ends were 3 bases for V and 8 bases for J; bases not matched to a gene: 1. The CDR3 is 13 amino acids. Germline V gene lookup returns CDR1 LNHDA and CDR2 SQIVND (reference sequence). The DNA for the CDR3 is TGTGCCAGTAGTATGACTAGCGGGTATGAGCAGTTCTTC. It is translated as CASSMTSGYEQFF.

In this sample, this clone turned up once. The chain recombines TRBV4-2 with TRBJ2-2; D is possibly TRBD2 (6 bases). Germline-derived CDR1 and CDR2 are LGHNA and YNFKEQ. V was pared by 0 bases and J by 6 bases, with 11 bases between. This CDR3 contains 15 residues. CDR3 DNA: TGTGCCAGCAGCCAAGACCCGGGAGTCTCCGGGGAGCTGTTTTTT. This gives the protein CASSQDPGVSGELFF.

The chain carries TRBV5-4 and TRBJ2-1, with D hard to call. The CDR3 is made up of 13 amino acids. From germline, CDR1 is SGHNT and CDR2 YYREEE (reference sequence). Trimming cost V 4 bases and J 9 bases, with 14 bases left between them. In DNA, the CDR3 is TGTGCCAGCAGCAACCCCCTACAAATTGAGCAGTTCTTC. Its protein is CASSNPLQIEQFF.

The gene calls are TRBV7-9 and TRBJ2-1; D is uncertain. In germline, CDR1 is SEHNR, CDR2 FQNEAQ (reference sequence). The V gene lost 3 bases and the J gene lost 12 bases, with 12 bases spanning the gap. CDR3 length: 12 amino acids. CDR3 in DNA: TGTGCCAGCAGCTTCATCCCCCAGGTGCAGTTCTTC. It translates to CASSFIPQVQFF.

The rearrangement joins TRBV4-2 to TRBJ2-7; D is unresolved. This CDR3 region has 15 residues. V lost 1 base, J lost 5 bases, and 15 bases lay in between. Germline V gene data show CDR1 as LGHNA and CDR2 as YNFKEQ. The CDR3: CASSQVGTSVHEQYF. DNA of the CDR3: TGTGCCAGCAGCCAAGTAGGAACCAGCGTGCACGAGCAGTACTTC.

The gene calls are TRBV7-2 and TRBJ2-5, with a tentative D call TRBD2 (6 bases). CDR3 length: 15 residues. V lost 3 bases and J lost 5, with 16 bases in between. Germline V gene sequence: CDR1 SGHTA, CDR2 FQGNSA. CDR3 region: CASSFSPGVRETQYF. Here the CDR3 DNA reads TGTGCCAGCAGCTTTTCGCCGGGAGTTAGGGAGACCCAGTACTTC.

The chain recombines TRBV18 with TRBJ1-4, with D hard to call. V was shortened by 2 bases and J by 7 bases, with 14 bases between the two germline ends. Germline loops: CDR1 KGHSH, CDR2 LQKENI. The CDR3 is 15 residues long. In DNA form, the CDR3 reads TGTGCCAGCTCACCAGACCGCTCTCGGGGTGAAAAACTGTTTTTT. Its translation: CASSPDRSRGEKLFF.

This chain links TRBV18 with TRBJ1-4, with TRBD1 matching 7 bases. This CDR3 comprises 16 residues. CDR1 is KGHSH, CDR2 LQKENI, per germline. With V trimmed by 1 base and J by 8 bases, 10 bases remained unmatched. For the CDR3, the DNA is TGTGCCAGCTCACCACGAGAGGACAGGTATTTGGAAAAACTGTTTTTT. Translation: CASSPREDRYLEKLFF.

Worth noting for this clone: Other DNA sequences in this sample translate to the same CDR3. The V and J genes are TRBV7-9 and TRBJ2-3; a weak D match, TRBD2 (6 bases). The CDR3 spans 14 residues. CDR1 is SEHNR, CDR2 FQNEAQ, per germline (reference sequence). The V and J ends lost 5 bases and 1 base respectively, with 10 bases between them. The CDR3 protein is CASSLWGGTDTQYF. The CDR3 DNA sequence: TGTGCCAGCAGCCTCTGGGGGGGCACAGATACGCAGTATTTT.

The V gene is TRBV6-5, the J gene TRBJ1-2, with 8 bases identical to TRBD1. Germline lookup yields CDR1 MNHEY and CDR2 SVGAGI. This CDR3 has 14 amino acids. V was pared by 6 bases and J by 4 bases, with 7 bases of the junction left unmatched. The CDR3 DNA is TGTGCCAGCAGATTACAGGGGGGTATCTATGGCTACACCTTC. This codes for CASRLQGGIYGYTF.

This chain uses TRBV5-1 with TRBJ1-2, with D unclear. V gave up 4 bases and J gave up 0 bases, with 16 bases separating them. The germline V gene encodes CDR1 SGHRS and CDR2 YFSETQ. The CDR3 runs 16 residues. CDR3 nucleotides: TGCGCCAGCAGCCCCCAGTGGACGGCATCTAACTATGGCTACACCTTC. Translated, it gives CASSPQWTASNYGYTF. The full variable domain, completed using reference TRBV5-1 and TRBJ1-2, is KAGVTQTPRYLIKTRGQQVTLSCSPISGHRSVSWYQQTPGQGLQFLFEYFSETQRNKGNFPGRFSGRQFSNSRSEMNVSTLELGDSALYLCASSPQWTASNYGYTFGSGTRLTVV.

This clone was seen a handful of times. This rearrangement joins TRBV14 to TRBJ1-6; 11 bases are a match to TRBD1. There are 17 residues in the CDR3. V shed 2 bases and J 7 bases; nucleotides not matched to a gene: 7. CDR1 is SGHDN and CDR2 is FVKESK in the germline V gene. The CDR3 region has the DNA TGTGCCAGCAGCCAAACCTCCGGGACAGGGGGGAATTCACCCCTCCACTTT. This translates into CASSQTSGTGGNSPLHF.

This sequence joins TRBV5-8 and TRBJ2-3; unclear D gene. The CDR3 contains 12 residues. CDR1 is SGHTS and CDR2 is YDEGEE in the germline V gene. Trimming shortened V by 3 bases and J by 13 bases, and 15 bases separated the two germline ends. The CDR3 DNA reads as TGTGCCAGCAGCTCCGTAAGGGTTTCGGAGTATTTT. It specifies CASSSVRVSEYF.

The chain recombines TRBV5-1 with TRBJ2-3, with 12 nucleotides matching TRBD2. The CDR3 covers 18 residues. The germline V gene has CDR1 SGHRS and CDR2 YFSETQ. Unmatched junction bases numbered 7, after V lost 1 base and J lost 1 base. Here the CDR3 reads CASSLSLAGGPGTDTQYF. CDR3 nucleotides: TGCGCCAGCAGCTTGAGTCTAGCGGGGGGGCCGGGCACAGATACGCAGTATTTT.